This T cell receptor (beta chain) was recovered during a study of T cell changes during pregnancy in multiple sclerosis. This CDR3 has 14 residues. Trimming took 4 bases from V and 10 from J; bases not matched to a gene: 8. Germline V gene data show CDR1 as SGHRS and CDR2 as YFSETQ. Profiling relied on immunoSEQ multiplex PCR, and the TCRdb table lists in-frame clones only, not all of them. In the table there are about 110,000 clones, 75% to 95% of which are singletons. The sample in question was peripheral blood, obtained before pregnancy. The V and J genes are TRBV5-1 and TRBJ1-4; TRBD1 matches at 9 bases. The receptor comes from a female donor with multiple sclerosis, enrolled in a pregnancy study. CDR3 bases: TGCGCCAGCAGCGTGGGACAGGGTTTAGGAAAACTGTTTTTT. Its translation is CASSVGQGLGKLFF.